These T cell receptor beta chains were read from a single sample in a study of T-cell memory formation after mild COVID-19. TCRdb reprocessed the 5' RACE reads via MiXCR and lists one record per CDR3 protein. The sample carries about 100,000 distinct CDR3 sequences, 11% recorded once. The specimen was PBMCs or a T cell subset sorted from them (not recorded which). These receptors all come from a man aged 18 to 30 who had mild COVID-19 (a few samples of this study predate the infection). Cell type and time point are not known. Both conserved end residues are part of each CDR3.

j_call	v_call	cdr3_aa
TRBJ1-1	TRBV9	CASSVGGSSEAFF
TRBJ1-5	TRBV6-2/TRBV6-3	CASRTGTENQPQHF
TRBJ2-1	TRBV12-3/TRBV12-4	CASSPGTSGGNTYNEQFF
TRBJ2-7	TRBV14	CASSQGRMAGDYEQYF
TRBJ1-1	TRBV3-1	CASSQSPNTEAFF
TRBJ1-1	TRBV6-5	CASSYSPESTEAFF
TRBJ2-3	TRBV12-3/TRBV12-4	CASSLGDDTQYF
TRBJ1-1	TRBV28	CASSFTPSTEAFF
TRBJ1-1	TRBV29-1	CSGTMWNTEAFF
TRBJ1-2	TRBV4-3	CASSTPGQGLSHTF
TRBJ1-3	TRBV15	CATSTRGAGNTIYF
TRBJ1-2	TRBV4-1	CASRPGQGVNYGYTF
TRBJ1-6	TRBV9	CASSGRDRLNSPLHF
TRBJ2-1	TRBV6-2/TRBV6-3	CASSYGAGGSNEQFF
TRBJ2-1	TRBV21-1	CASSKDSELAGLNEQFF
TRBJ2-5	TRBV3-1	CASSQDPGPRETQYF
TRBJ1-4	TRBV12-3/TRBV12-4	CASSFWNSKANEKLFF
TRBJ1-6	TRBV19	CASRPGDAYNSPLHF
TRBJ1-1	TRBV6-5	CASSSAGWNTEAFF
TRBJ2-1	TRBV6-2/TRBV6-3	CASTGGGHESRRTYNEQFF
TRBJ2-1	TRBV4-1	CASSQGLPGQIYNEQFF
TRBJ2-7	TRBV4-3	CASSPTTTGTYEQYF
TRBJ2-5	TRBV7-9	CASSLARAAETQYF
TRBJ2-1	TRBV5-1	CASSFLGQGPQEQFF
TRBJ2-2	TRBV30	CAWGVDTGELFF
TRBJ2-1	TRBV15	CATSRDPTDSYNEQFF
TRBJ1-1	TRBV4-1	CASSQGTPSTEAFF
TRBJ2-2	TRBV7-2	CASSFLYSPNTGELFF
TRBJ1-1	TRBV7-6	CASSHPAQGGNTEAFF
TRBJ2-3	TRBV20-1	CSARAPPPSTDTQYF
TRBJ2-1	TRBV6-5	CASSQGTSRGNEQFF
TRBJ2-2	TRBV7-9	CASLKGLSNTGELFF
TRBJ1-1	TRBV3-1	CASSRGTGTPEAFF
TRBJ1-5	TRBV6-2/TRBV6-3	CASSSRTGGSNQPQHF
TRBJ2-2	TRBV7-3	CASSDFTGELFF
TRBJ2-3	TRBV6-5	CASSSSGESTDTQYF
TRBJ1-1	TRBV7-6	CASSQRQGEAFF
TRBJ2-6	TRBV6-2/TRBV6-3	CASSYLTLSGANVLTF
TRBJ1-1	TRBV7-9	CASSQEARVTEAFF
TRBJ1-2	TRBV12-5	CASGTNPGSYNYGYTF
TRBJ2-7	TRBV12-3/TRBV12-4	CASSWTGDHEQYF
TRBJ2-1	TRBV7-9	CASSLGGGLSYNEQFF
TRBJ2-3	TRBV9	CASSSTGTPMDTQYF
TRBJ2-3	TRBV4-3	CASSQDGVEGITDTQYF
TRBJ2-1	TRBV29-1	CSISPGAGGSEQFF
TRBJ2-1	TRBV6-2/TRBV6-3	CASSYPPHEQFF
TRBJ1-5	TRBV6-1	CASRAGRPNQPQHF
TRBJ2-5	TRBV4-3	CASSQGVAGPETQYF
TRBJ1-6	TRBV7-2	CASSPYRRGGYNSPLHF
TRBJ2-7	TRBV7-9	CASSRQGADEQYF
TRBJ2-1	TRBV6-2/TRBV6-3	CASSPLAGEYNEQFF
TRBJ2-1	TRBV9	CASSVVGGALSNEQFF